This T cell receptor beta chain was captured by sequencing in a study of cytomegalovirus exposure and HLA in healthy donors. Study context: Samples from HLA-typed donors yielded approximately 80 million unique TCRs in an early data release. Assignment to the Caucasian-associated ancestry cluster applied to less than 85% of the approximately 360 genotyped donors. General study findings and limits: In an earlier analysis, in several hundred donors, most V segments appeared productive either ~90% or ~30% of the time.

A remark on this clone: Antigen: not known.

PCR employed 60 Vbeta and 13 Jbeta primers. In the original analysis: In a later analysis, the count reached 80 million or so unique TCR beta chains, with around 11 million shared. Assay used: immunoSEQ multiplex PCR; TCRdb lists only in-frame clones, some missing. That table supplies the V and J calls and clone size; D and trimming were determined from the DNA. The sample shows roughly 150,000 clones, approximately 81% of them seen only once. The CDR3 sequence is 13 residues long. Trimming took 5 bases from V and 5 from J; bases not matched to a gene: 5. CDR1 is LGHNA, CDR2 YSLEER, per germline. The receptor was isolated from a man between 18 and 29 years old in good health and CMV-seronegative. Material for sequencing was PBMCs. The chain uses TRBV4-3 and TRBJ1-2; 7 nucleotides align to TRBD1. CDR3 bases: TGCGCCAGCAGCTCCCGGGACAGATATGGCTACACCTTC. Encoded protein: CASSSRDRYGYTF.